Included here is one TCR beta chain sequence, with context. Its antigen is not identified. The data are from a study of cytomegalovirus exposure and HLA in healthy donors. All the people who gave samples were healthy bone marrow donors. This donor's file did not include a recorded CMV serostatus. Overall study findings and caveats: With DRB1 most and HLA-C fewest, TCR association rates differed between HLA loci in a later analysis. The availability of immune exposure information extended only to CMV serostatus.

Primers included in the PCR were 60 Vbeta and 13 Jbeta primers. Sequencing was performed with immunoSEQ multiplex PCR; in TCRdb, only in-frame clones are kept and a portion is missing. This table has around 50,000 clones, 50% to 70% appearing once. The receptor was derived from a human donor in good health. The sequencing sample was made of PBMCs.

The CDR3 DNA sequence: TGTGCCAGCAGCGAACCGACAGGAGTCAATGAGCAGTTCTTC. Its translation is CASSEPTGVNEQFF. V gene TRBV2 combines with J gene TRBJ2-1; tentative D call: TRBD1 (6 bases). This CDR3 has 14 amino acids. Per the germline V gene, CDR1 is SNHLY and CDR2 is FYNNEI. V dropped 6 bases and J dropped 6 bases, with 15 bases sitting between them.